This passage covers 26 T cell receptor beta chains from one sample sequenced in a study of siplizumab effects on memory and regulatory T cells (dated 2019 in TCRdb). The library relied on the immunoSEQ multiplex PCR assay. TCRdb re-hosts the immuneACCESS table, in-frame sequences only. Its copies lack some clones; in the studies checked, an unresolved V gene accounts for under half of them, and the cause for the rest is not known. Counted in this sample were about 100,000 clones; 80% to 95% of them appeared once. The top ten constitute about 0.15% of the sample. Sequencing was performed on CD4+ T cells sorted from blood. The origin of the receptors is a human donor in good health.

In this sample, this clone turned up once. The gene calls are TRBV15 and TRBJ2-1, with 12 bases aligning to TRBD2. V lost 5 bases, J lost 3 bases, and 8 bases stayed unmatched. Per the germline V gene, CDR1 is LNHNV and CDR2 is YYDKDF (reference sequence). This CDR3 has 17 amino acids. The CDR3 protein is CATSLGLGLAGYNEQFF. The CDR3 region has the DNA TGTGCCACCAGCTTGGGGCTGGGACTAGCGGGCTACAATGAGCAGTTCTTC.

The chain recombines TRBV5-4 with TRBJ2-7; D gene uncertain. With 0 bases removed from V and 1 base from J, the gap between germline ends came to 2 bases. CDR3 length: 12 residues. Germline values: CDR1 SGHNT, CDR2 YYREEE (reference sequence). The CDR3 here is CASSLESYEQYF. In DNA, the CDR3 is TGTGCCAGCAGCTTGGAGTCCTACGAGCAGTACTTC.

The CDR3 DNA follows: TGTGCCAGCAGTCCAGCGGATACGCAGTATTTT. It yields the protein CASSPADTQYF. This chain connects TRBV28 to TRBJ2-3, with D unclear. Looked up from germline, CDR1 is MDHEN and CDR2 is SYDVKM. V lost 5 bases and J 6 bases, leaving 6 bases between the germline ends. The CDR3 has 11 amino acids.

This sequence joins TRBV5-1 and TRBJ2-2; D may be TRBD1 or TRBD2 (5 bases each). V was pared by 4 bases and J by 7 bases, with 11 bases between. CDR1 and CDR2 from the germline V gene are SGHRS and YFSETQ. The CDR3 is 13 amino acids. CDR3 amino acids: CASSKEGNGELFF. CDR3 DNA: TGCGCCAGCAGCAAAGAGGGGAACGGGGAGCTGTTTTTT. The entire variable domain, with the rest obtained from reference TRBV5-1 and TRBJ2-2, is as follows: KAGVTQTPRYLIKTRGQQVTLSCSPISGHRSVSWYQQTPGQGLQFLFEYFSETQRNKGNFPGRFSGRQFSNSRSEMNVSTLELGDSALYLCASSKEGNGELFFGEGSRLTVL.

The rearrangement links TRBV6-1 to TRBJ2-7, with TRBD1 as a possible D gene (5 bases). The germline V and J ends were trimmed by 2 bases and 4 bases, with 12 bases remaining between them. CDR1 and CDR2 (germline): MNHNS, SASEGT. The CDR3 extends over 14 amino acids. The CDR3 nucleotides are TGTGCCAGCAGTGAACAGGCAGGGTCTTACGAGCAGTACTTC. As protein: CASSEQAGSYEQYF.

The V call is TRBV5-6, the J call TRBJ1-2, with D perhaps TRBD1 (6 bases). Germline V gives CDR1 SGHDT, CDR2 YYEEEE. V gave up 4 bases and J gave up 8 bases, with 18 bases separating them. This CDR3 contains 14 residues. The CDR3 spells CASSRGQGMGGYTF. The DNA of the CDR3 is TGTGCCAGCAGCCGGGGGCAGGGGATGGGCGGCTACACCTTC.

The V gene is TRBV6-1, the J gene TRBJ1-5, with D possibly being TRBD1 (6 bases). The V gene's germline CDR1 is MNHNS and CDR2 SASEGT. CDR3 length: 14 residues. The ends were cut back, 4 bases at V and 5 bases at J, with 12 bases in the middle. The CDR3 protein is CASSARTADQPQHF. CDR3 nucleotides: TGTGCCAGCAGTGCCCGGACAGCCGATCAGCCCCAGCATTTT.

The sample holds one count of this clone. The genes are TRBV7-2 and TRBJ1-2; a weak D match, TRBD1 (5 bases). Germline V gene sequence: CDR1 SGHTA, CDR2 FQGNSA. V was shortened by 3 bases and J by 2 bases, with 10 bases between the two germline ends. CDR3 length: 14 amino acids. The CDR3 nucleotides read TGTGCCAGCAGCTTTAGGGGTGGGAACTATGGCTACACCTTC. It specifies CASSFRGGNYGYTF.

The chain couples TRBV7-2 to TRBJ2-3, with 9 bases fitting TRBD2. Trimming cost V 5 bases and J 0 bases; bases outside gene matches: 9. CDR3 length: 17 residues. CDR1 is SGHTA, CDR2 FQGNSA, per germline. DNA of the CDR3: TGTGCCAGCAGCCCTCGGGCTAGCGGGACTAGCACAGATACGCAGTATTTT. Protein product: CASSPRASGTSTDTQYF.

The chain uses TRBV6-1 and TRBJ2-1; possible D gene TRBD1, 6 bases. The V gene lost 7 bases and the J gene lost 2 bases, with 15 bases spanning the gap. CDR1 and CDR2 from the germline V gene are MNHNS and SASEGT. The CDR3 consists of 15 residues. CDR3 nucleotides: TGTGCCAGCACTTGGGGACAAGGACCCTACAATGAGCAGTTCTTC. Its translation is CASTWGQGPYNEQFF.

The genes are TRBV5-3 and TRBJ2-2; 10 nucleotides align to TRBD2. TRBV5-3 is an ORF; its function is uncertain. The ends lost 3 bases at V and 5 bases at J; junction bases unmatched: 10. This CDR3 region has 17 residues. CDR3 region: CARSSYLAGAITGELFF. The CDR3, as DNA: TGTGCCAGAAGCTCGTACCTAGCGGGGGCCATTACCGGGGAGCTGTTTTTT.

This sequence joins TRBV6-4 and TRBJ1-1; D is unresolved. Germline loops: CDR1 MRHNA, CDR2 SNTAGT. The CDR3 runs 13 residues. V was cut by 0 bases and J by 0 bases, with 2 bases left in between. The DNA for the CDR3 is TGTGCCAGCAGTGACTCCCTGAACACTGAAGCTTTCTTT. Residues: CASSDSLNTEAFF.

Written as DNA, the CDR3 is TGCGCCAGCAGTGAGACCCTTCGACAGCCCCAGCATTTT. Translation gives CASSETLRQPQHF. V usage is TRBV10-2 and J usage is TRBJ1-5, with unresolved D. Germline values: CDR1 WSHSY, CDR2 SAAADI. Trimming cost V 2 bases and J 7 bases, with 9 bases left between them. CDR3 size: 13 residues.

The CDR3 here is CASSDSGAAGVNGYTF. Here the CDR3 DNA reads TGTGCCAGCAGTGACTCAGGGGCGGCAGGGGTCAACGGCTACACCTTC. The V gene is TRBV6-4, the J gene TRBJ1-2; TRBD1 is a possible D gene (6 bases). The CDR3 covers 16 residues. Per the germline V gene, CDR1 is MRHNA and CDR2 is SNTAGT. V was cut by 0 bases and J by 8 bases, with 19 bases left in between.

CDR3 nucleotide sequence: TGTGCCAGTAAAACGGACAGGGGCGTTGAGACCCAGTACTTC. Translation: CASKTDRGVETQYF. This chain connects TRBV19 to TRBJ2-5, with 9 bases fitting TRBD1. The V and J ends lost 7 bases and 5 bases, in that order; junction bases with no gene match: 8. CDR3 size: 14 residues. The germline V gene has CDR1 LNHDA and CDR2 SQIVND (reference sequence).

The gene calls are TRBV11-2 and TRBJ2-3; D gene unclear. Trimming shortened V by 3 bases and J by 1 base, and 8 bases separated the two germline ends. Germline assignment: CDR1 SGHAT and CDR2 FQNNGV. The CDR3 covers 14 residues. CDR3 sequence (DNA): TGTGCCAGCAGCTTCTCAGGCCGCACAGATACGCAGTATTTT. Amino acid sequence: CASSFSGRTDTQYF.

The V call is TRBV27, the J call TRBJ2-7; TRBD1 matches at 8 bases. V shed 5 bases and J 3 bases; nucleotides not matched to a gene: 3. CDR3 size: 13 residues. From germline, CDR1 is MNHEY and CDR2 SMNVEV (reference sequence). The CDR3 DNA follows: TGTGCCAGCAGTACAGACAGGGGCTACGAGCAGTACTTC. Encoded protein: CASSTDRGYEQYF.

The chain joins TRBV5-1 to TRBJ2-1, with 12 bases aligning to TRBD2. V lost 5 bases to trimming and J lost 8 bases; unmatched junction nucleotides: 5. Germline V lookup: CDR1 SGHRS, CDR2 YFSETQ. The CDR3 runs 14 residues. The CDR3 region is CASSHPSGGDEQFF. The CDR3 nucleotides are TGCGCCAGCAGTCATCCTAGCGGGGGGGATGAGCAGTTCTTC.

The genes are TRBV7-9 and TRBJ1-4; D is uncertain. The germline V gene has CDR1 SEHNR and CDR2 FQNEAQ (reference sequence). The length of the CDR3 is 14 residues. The V end lost 0 bases, the J end lost 14 bases, and 16 bases lay between the germline ends. CDR3: CASSLATLGSGLFF. As DNA, the CDR3 is TGTGCCAGCAGCTTAGCTACATTGGGGTCAGGTCTGTTTTTT. The full variable domain, in which reference TRBV7-9 and TRBJ1-4 provide the parts outside the CDR3, is DTGVSQNPRHKITKRGQNVTFRCDPISEHNRLYWYRQTLGQGPEFLTYFQNEAQLEKSRLLSDRFSAERPKGSFSTLEIQRTEQGDSAMYLCASSLATLGSGLFFGSGTQLSVL.

This rearrangement joins TRBV7-2 to TRBJ1-5; 10 positions agree with TRBD1. CDR3 length: 16 residues. V trimming: 6 bases; J trimming: 6 bases; junction bases outside the gene matches: 11. CDR1 is SGHTA, CDR2 FQGNSA, per germline. The CDR3 DNA follows: TGTGCCAGCAGTTACTACCCGGGACAGGGGAGTCAGCCCCAGCATTTT. This codes for CASSYYPGQGSQPQHF.

V is TRBV7-9 and J is TRBJ2-5; the match to TRBD1 covers 9 bases. V was pared by 4 bases and J by 7 bases, with 10 bases of the junction left unmatched. From germline, CDR1 is SEHNR and CDR2 FQNEAQ (reference sequence). The length of the CDR3 is 15 residues. CDR3 in DNA: TGTGCCAGCAGCTCCGGGACAGGGATGATCGTGACCCAGTACTTC. This encodes CASSSGTGMIVTQYF.

The chain uses TRBV7-9 and TRBJ1-5; the D gene is possibly TRBD1 (5 bases). V was trimmed by 5 bases and J by 6 bases, leaving 20 bases between them. The CDR3 runs to 16 residues. Germline values: CDR1 SEHNR, CDR2 FQNEAQ (reference sequence). The CDR3 DNA sequence: TGTGCCAGCAGCCCCGAGGGCCAGGGAGGCTCTCAGCCCCAGCATTTT. This gives the protein CASSPEGQGGSQPQHF.

The rearrangement joins TRBV2 to TRBJ1-5, with 8 bases that match TRBD1. The length of the CDR3 is 15 residues. The V segment lost 6 bases and the J segment 6 bases; nucleotides outside the gene matches: 10. Germline CDR1 is SNHLY and CDR2 is FYNNEI. The CDR3 DNA follows: TGTGCCAGCAGACTCCAGGGGGCTCCAGGTCAGCCCCAGCATTTT. Translation: CASRLQGAPGQPQHF.

The V gene is TRBV19, the J gene TRBJ1-3; TRBD1 might be the D (6 bases). CDR1 and CDR2 from the germline V gene are LNHDA and SQIVND (reference sequence). CDR3 length: 16 amino acids. The V end was cut by 5 bases, the J end by 2 bases, with 16 bases between. The CDR3, as DNA: TGTGCCAGTAGTTTACGTATCCGGGACACTGGAAACACCATATATTTT. Protein product: CASSLRIRDTGNTIYF.

The genes are TRBV29-1 and TRBJ1-1; D is unresolved. The CDR3 is made up of 13 amino acids. Germline V gene sequence: CDR1 SQVTM, CDR2 ANQGSEA. V was shortened by 2 bases and J by 1 base, with 8 bases between the two germline ends. The CDR3 bases are TGCAGCGTTGAACGGGTTGGGAACACTGAAGCTTTCTTT. Protein sequence: CSVERVGNTEAFF.

V gene TRBV19 combines with J gene TRBJ2-7, with D unresolved. The V end was cut by 8 bases, the J end by 2 bases, with 10 bases between. The CDR3 is 12 residues long. CDR1 and CDR2 (germline): LNHDA, SQIVND (reference sequence). The CDR3 reads CASSSRTYEQYF. For the CDR3, the DNA is TGTGCCAGTTCTTCCAGAACCTACGAGCAGTACTTC.